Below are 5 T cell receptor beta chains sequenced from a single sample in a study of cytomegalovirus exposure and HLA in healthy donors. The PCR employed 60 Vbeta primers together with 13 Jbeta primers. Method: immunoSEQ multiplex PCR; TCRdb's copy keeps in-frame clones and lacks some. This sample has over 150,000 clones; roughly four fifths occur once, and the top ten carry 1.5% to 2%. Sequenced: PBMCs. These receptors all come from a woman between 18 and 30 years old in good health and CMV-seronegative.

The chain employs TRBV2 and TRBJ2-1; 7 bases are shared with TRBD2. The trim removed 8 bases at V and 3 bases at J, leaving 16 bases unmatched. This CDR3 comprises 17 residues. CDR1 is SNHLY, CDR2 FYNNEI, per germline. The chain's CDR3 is CASGLGQSGGGYNEQFF. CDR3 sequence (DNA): TGTGCCAGCGGTTTGGGCCAATCCGGCGGGGGCTACAATGAGCAGTTCTTC.

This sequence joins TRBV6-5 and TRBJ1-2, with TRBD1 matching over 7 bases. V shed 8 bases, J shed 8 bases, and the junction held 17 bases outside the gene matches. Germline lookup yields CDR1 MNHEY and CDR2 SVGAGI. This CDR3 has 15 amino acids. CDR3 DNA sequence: TGTGCCAGCGGAGGAGGACAGGCGAAGACCCGGGGCTACACCTTC. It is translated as CASGGGQAKTRGYTF.

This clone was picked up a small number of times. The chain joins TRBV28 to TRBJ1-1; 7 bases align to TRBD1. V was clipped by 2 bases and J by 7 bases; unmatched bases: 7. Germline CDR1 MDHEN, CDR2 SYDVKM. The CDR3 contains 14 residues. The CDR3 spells CASSLSDRVYEAFF. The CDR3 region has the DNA TGTGCCAGCAGTTTAAGTGACAGGGTGTATGAAGCTTTCTTT. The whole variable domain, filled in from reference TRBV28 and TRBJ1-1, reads DVKVTQSSRYLVKRTGEKVFLECVQDMDHENMFWYRQDPGLGLRLIYFSYDVKMKEKGDIPEGYSVSREKKERFSLILESASTNQTSMYLCASSLSDRVYEAFFGQGTRLTVV.

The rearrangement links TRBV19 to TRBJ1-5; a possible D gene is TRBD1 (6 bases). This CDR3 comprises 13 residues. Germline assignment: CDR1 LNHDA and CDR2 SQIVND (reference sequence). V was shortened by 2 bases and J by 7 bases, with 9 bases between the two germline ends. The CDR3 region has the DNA TGTGCCAGTAGTATACAGGGGCCCCAGCCCCAGCATTTT. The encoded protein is CASSIQGPQPQHF.

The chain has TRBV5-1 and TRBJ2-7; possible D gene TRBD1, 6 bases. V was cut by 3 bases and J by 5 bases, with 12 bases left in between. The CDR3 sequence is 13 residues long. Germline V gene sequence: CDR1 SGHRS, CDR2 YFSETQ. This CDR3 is CASSYGNRDEQYF. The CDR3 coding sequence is TGCGCCAGCAGCTACGGAAACAGGGACGAGCAGTACTTC.